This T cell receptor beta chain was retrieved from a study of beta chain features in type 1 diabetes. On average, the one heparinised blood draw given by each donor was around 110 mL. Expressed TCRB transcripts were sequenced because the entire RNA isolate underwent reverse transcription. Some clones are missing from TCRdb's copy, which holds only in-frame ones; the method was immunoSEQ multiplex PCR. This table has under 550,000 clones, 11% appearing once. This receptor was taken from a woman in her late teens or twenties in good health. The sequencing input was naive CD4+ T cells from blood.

The CDR3 here is CASSEDSYTEAFF. The CDR3 bases are TGTGCCAGCAGTGAGGACAGTTACACTGAAGCTTTCTTT. The V gene is TRBV25-1, the J gene TRBJ1-1; possibly TRBD1 for D (6 bases). The CDR3 extends over 13 amino acids. Trimming pared 3 bases from V and 3 bases from J, leaving 8 bases between. Germline-derived CDR1 and CDR2 are MGHDK and SYGVNS.